This is a list of T cell receptor beta chains from one sample in a study of CD8+CD57+ T cells in acquired aplastic anemia. Each CDR3 protein gets one entry after TCRdb re-called the reads with MiXCR. The table records approximately 250,000 distinct CDR3 sequences, 82% of them present only once. Sequenced: sorted CD4+, CD8+, or CD8+CD57+ T cells (not recorded which) from PBMCs. The receptors stem from a human donor with aplastic anemia. Both conserved end residues are part of each CDR3. D genes are given only for firm matches. Expanded clones get a size class; other rows say once, few or many, or leave the size out.

>-|15|TRBJ1-6|TRBV9|-
TGTGCCAGCAGCCTGGGGGGCGGAAACGGTCAGGATGTCCACTTT
CASSLGGGNGQDVHF
>-|13|TRBJ1-2|TRBV19|many
TGTGCCAGTAGTATTCAGGGAAACTATGGCTACACCTTC
CASSIQGNYGYTF
>-|15|TRBJ1-5|TRBV19|-
TGTGCCAGTAGTAACCCGGTGGGGCAAGGACAGCCCCAGCATTTT
CASSNPVGQGQPQHF
>TRBD1|14|TRBJ1-2|TRBV7-8|-
TGTGCCAGCAGCTTTCATCCAAGGGGGACAGCCTACACCTTC
CASSFHPRGTAYTF
>TRBD1|18|TRBJ1-4|TRBV15|few
TGTGCCACCAGCAGAGTAACGGGACAGGGGGAGCTTAATGAAAAACTGTTTTTT
CATSRVTGQGELNEKLFF
>TRBD2|15|TRBJ2-1|TRBV15|-
TGTGCCAGTAGTATGGCTAGCGGAGCCTCCTATGAGCAGTTCTTC
CASSMASGASYEQFF
>-|16|TRBJ1-1|TRBV29-1|-
TGCAGCGTTGAGGCAGGGGCGCTTTACGTGAACACTGAAGCTTTCTTT
CSVEAGALYVNTEAFF
>-|13|TRBJ2-3|TRBV9|-
TGTGCCAGCGGGGACGGGTGCAAAACTACGCAGTTTTTT
CASGDGCKTTQFF
>-|14|TRBJ2-1|TRBV10-3|few
TGTGCCATCAGTGAAGAGGTGGGGGCCAATGAGCAGTTCTTC
CAISEEVGANEQFF
>-|15|TRBJ2-3|TRBV7-8|-
TGTGCCAGCAGCTTAGGGGAGACCCAGTACGATGGGCCATATTTT
CASSLGETQYDGPYF
>TRBD1|15|TRBJ1-2|TRBV7-2|-
TGTGCCAGCAGCTTGACAGGGGGCGGGGAGTTTCGTTACACCTTC
CASSLTGGGEFRYTF